The 26 T cell receptor beta chains given below trace back to one sample, sequenced in a study of T cell changes during pregnancy in multiple sclerosis. Assay: immunoSEQ multiplex PCR; the TCRdb copy retains only in-frame clones and omits some. The sample lists approximately 80,000 clones, 94% seen once, with more than 0.85% in the top ten. Sequencing used peripheral blood, obtained in the second trimester of pregnancy. The source is a female donor in good health, enrolled as a control in a pregnancy study.

The J gene is TRBJ2-1, the V gene TRBV5-1, with a tentative D call TRBD1 (5 bases). The CDR3 totals 15 residues. The V gene's germline CDR1 is SGHRS and CDR2 YFSETQ. V lost 0 bases to trimming and J lost 10 bases, with 17 bases between them. This CDR3 reads CASSLEGIPVAEQFF. CDR3 sequence (DNA): TGCGCCAGCAGCTTGGAGGGGATCCCTGTGGCAGAGCAGTTCTTC.

The J gene is TRBJ2-3, the V gene TRBV28; D remains unclear. The CDR3 covers 15 residues. Germline CDR1 is MDHEN and CDR2 is SYDVKM. V was shortened by 3 bases and J by 2 bases, with 12 bases between the two germline ends. In DNA, the CDR3 is TGTGCCAGCAGTTTCCCGGTCAGCGTCACAGATACGCAGTATTTT. Its translation is CASSFPVSVTDTQYF.

V usage is TRBV28 and J usage is TRBJ2-2; 11 nucleotides match TRBD1. Germline loops: CDR1 MDHEN, CDR2 SYDVKM. This CDR3 has 16 residues. The V and J ends lost 3 bases and 6 bases, in that order; junction bases with no gene match: 6. This chain's CDR3 is CASSFRDRGFSGELFF. CDR3 sequence (DNA): TGTGCCAGCAGTTTTAGGGACAGGGGGTTTTCCGGGGAGCTGTTTTTT.

The genes are TRBV28 and TRBJ1-2; 7 bases agree with TRBD1. From germline, CDR1 is MDHEN and CDR2 SYDVKM. V shed 5 bases, J shed 8 bases, and the junction held 8 bases outside the gene matches. This CDR3 spans 13 amino acids. The CDR3 loop is CASSPTGSRGYTF. The CDR3 DNA sequence: TGTGCCAGCAGTCCGACAGGGTCGCGGGGCTACACCTTC.

This rearrangement joins TRBV6-5 to TRBJ2-4, with 11 bases identical to TRBD2. V trimming: 6 bases; J trimming: 6 bases; junction bases outside the gene matches: 4. Germline V gene sequence: CDR1 MNHEY, CDR2 SVGAGI. The CDR3 has 14 amino acids. DNA for the CDR3: TGTGCCAGCAGGCGGGGACTAGCGGCAAACATTCAGTACTTC. This encodes CASRRGLAANIQYF.

The chain links TRBV4-1 to TRBJ1-2, with 11 bases fitting TRBD1. This CDR3 is built from 17 residues. Per the germline V gene, CDR1 is MGHRA and CDR2 is YSYEKL. V lost 4 bases to trimming and J lost 4 bases; unmatched junction nucleotides: 11. CDR3 region: CASSLPGTGGWSYGYTF. As DNA, the CDR3 is TGCGCCAGCAGCCTGCCCGGGACAGGGGGTTGGAGCTATGGCTACACCTTC.

The chain recombines TRBV2 with TRBJ1-5, with 10 bases lining up with TRBD1. Trimming removed 7 bases from V and 4 bases from J; junction bases left unmatched: 7. The germline CDR1 and CDR2 sequences are SNHLY and FYNNEI. There are 15 residues in the CDR3. The CDR3 loop is CASTPTGGLNQPQHF. CDR3 nucleotide sequence: TGTGCCAGCACCCCGACAGGGGGCCTTAATCAGCCCCAGCATTTT.

This clone was seen a single time. The V gene is TRBV5-1, the J gene TRBJ1-2; D is perhaps TRBD1 (6 bases). Per the germline V gene, CDR1 is SGHRS and CDR2 is YFSETQ. Trimming took 2 bases from V and 0 from J, leaving 14 bases between them. The CDR3 length is 16 residues. This chain's CDR3 is CASSFDERGTNYGYTF. CDR3 DNA sequence: TGCGCCAGCAGCTTTGACGAGAGGGGGACTAACTATGGCTACACCTTC.

The chain links TRBV19 to TRBJ2-1; 11 nucleotides match TRBD2. The CDR3 length is 15 residues. Germline CDR1 is LNHDA and CDR2 is SQIVND (reference sequence). The V and J ends lost 7 bases and 10 bases, in that order; junction bases with no gene match: 12. This chain's CDR3 is CASTDIAGGPGEQFF. The CDR3 DNA reads as TGTGCCAGTACCGATATAGCGGGAGGGCCTGGGGAGCAGTTCTTC.

This clone has a handful of counts. V usage is TRBV11-2 and J usage is TRBJ1-1, with D maybe TRBD1 (5 bases). Trimming removed 1 base at V and 4 bases at J, with 7 bases between. Germline lookup yields CDR1 SGHAT and CDR2 FQNNGV. The CDR3 contains 13 residues. This chain's CDR3 is CASSLARATEAFF. The CDR3, as DNA: TGTGCCAGCAGCTTAGCCAGGGCCACTGAAGCTTTCTTT.

V gene TRBV5-1 combines with J gene TRBJ2-5; D may be TRBD2 (5 bases). CDR1 SGHRS and CDR2 YFSETQ come from the germline V gene. The CDR3 runs 13 residues. Trimming removed 0 bases from V and 7 bases from J, with 10 bases in between. The CDR3 sequence is CASSLENRGTQYF. Here the CDR3 DNA reads TGCGCCAGCAGCTTGGAGAACCGGGGGACCCAGTACTTC.

CDR3 sequence: CASSSGYKMTSEQYF. CDR3 DNA: TGTGCCAGCAGCTCGGGTTATAAAATGACGTCCGAGCAGTACTTC. This chain joins TRBV7-9 and TRBJ2-7; D uncertain. The V end was cut by 4 bases, the J end by 6 bases, with 19 bases between. CDR3 size: 15 residues. Germline V lookup: CDR1 SEHNR, CDR2 FQNEAQ (reference sequence).

V and J are TRBV2 and TRBJ1-1, with 9 positions matching TRBD1. With V trimmed by 4 bases and J by 5 bases, 5 bases remained unmatched. The CDR3 runs to 14 residues. Germline V gene lookup returns CDR1 SNHLY and CDR2 FYNNEI. CDR3 in DNA: TGTGCCAGCAGTGTAGGGACAGGGTGGACTGAAGCTTTCTTT. Translated, it gives CASSVGTGWTEAFF.

V is TRBV5-1 and J is TRBJ2-3, with D maybe TRBD2 (6 bases). Trimming left V 2 bases short and J 4 bases short, with 14 bases between. Germline assignment: CDR1 SGHRS and CDR2 YFSETQ. This CDR3 has 15 residues. The chain's CDR3 is CASSLGGAPADTQYF. The CDR3 bases are TGCGCCAGCAGCTTAGGAGGGGCTCCTGCAGATACGCAGTATTTT.

This chain uses TRBV5-1 with TRBJ2-3; D possibly corresponds to TRBD2 (5 bases). Trimming left V 3 bases short and J 2 bases short, with 10 bases between. This CDR3 spans 14 amino acids. Germline V gene lookup returns CDR1 SGHRS and CDR2 YFSETQ. CDR3 residues: CASSYGLSTDTQYF. CDR3 sequence (DNA): TGCGCCAGCAGCTATGGACTTTCCACAGATACGCAGTATTTT.

This clone appeared many times. The chain recombines TRBV7-2 with TRBJ2-1, with 12 bases matching TRBD2. The V gene end was trimmed by 5 bases and the J gene end by 5 bases; junction bases not matched to a gene: 4. The CDR3 extends over 15 amino acids. Per germline, CDR1 SGHTA and CDR2 FQGNSA. CDR3 nucleotides: TGTGCCAGCAGCCTAGGACTAGCGGGGAACAATGAGCAGTTCTTC. Translated, it gives CASSLGLAGNNEQFF.

This chain connects TRBV4-2 to TRBJ2-7; 9 nucleotides line up with TRBD1. Germline lookup yields CDR1 LGHNA and CDR2 YNFKEQ. CDR3 length: 16 amino acids. The J segment lost 3 bases and the V segment lost 0 bases, leaving 6 bases of the junction unmatched. The CDR3 DNA reads as TGTGCCAGCAGCCAAGATCGGGACAGGGTGAACTACGAGCAGTACTTC. Its protein is CASSQDRDRVNYEQYF.

The J gene is TRBJ2-7, the V gene TRBV11-2; the D gene is possibly TRBD2 (5 bases). This CDR3 has 14 amino acids. Germline V lookup: CDR1 SGHAT, CDR2 FQNNGV. Trimming removed 6 bases at V and 6 bases at J, with 18 bases between. This CDR3 reads CASSYRGTAAEQYF. CDR3 sequence (DNA): TGTGCCAGCAGTTACCGGGGTACAGCCGCCGAGCAGTACTTC.

V is TRBV28 and J is TRBJ2-1, with 8 bases identical to TRBD1. The CDR3 sequence is 14 residues long. With V trimmed by 5 bases and J by 8 bases, 8 bases remained unmatched. Germline-derived CDR1 and CDR2 are MDHEN and SYDVKM. The chain's CDR3 is CASSTNHRGDEQFF. Here the CDR3 DNA reads TGTGCCAGCAGTACCAACCACAGGGGGGATGAGCAGTTCTTC.

The chain has TRBV28 and TRBJ2-2; D remains ambiguous. Germline V gene data show CDR1 as MDHEN and CDR2 as SYDVKM. The V end was cut by 3 bases, the J end by 7 bases, with 9 bases between. CDR3 length: 13 amino acids. This CDR3 reads CASSFDLGGELFF. The CDR3 DNA reads TGTGCCAGCAGTTTTGACTTGGGCGGGGAGCTGTTTTTT. Using reference TRBV28 and TRBJ2-2 for the parts outside the CDR3, the full variable domain is DVKVTQSSRYLVKRTGEKVFLECVQDMDHENMFWYRQDPGLGLRLIYFSYDVKMKEKGDIPEGYSVSREKKERFSLILESASTNQTSMYLCASSFDLGGELFFGEGSRLTVL.

This clone was seen a single time. The DNA for the CDR3 is TGCGCCAGCAGCTTGGGGGACAAGACCTACGAGCAGTACTTC. Its translation: CASSLGDKTYEQYF. The gene calls are TRBV5-1 and TRBJ2-7, with TRBD1 as a possible D gene (6 bases). The germline V gene encodes CDR1 SGHRS and CDR2 YFSETQ. Trimming shortened V by 0 bases and J by 2 bases, and 9 bases separated the two germline ends. This CDR3 contains 14 residues.

The CDR3 here is CAIPVISGRADEQFF. Here the CDR3 DNA reads TGTGCCATCCCGGTGATTAGCGGGAGGGCAGATGAGCAGTTCTTC. The chain links TRBV10-3 to TRBJ2-1; 11 bases agree with TRBD2. The CDR3 spans 15 residues. Germline lookup yields CDR1 ENHRY and CDR2 SYGVKD. V trimming: 8 bases; J trimming: 8 bases; junction bases outside the gene matches: 11.

This clone occurred once. The chain joins TRBV6-5 to TRBJ2-1; the D gene is possibly TRBD1 (5 bases). CDR1 and CDR2 from the germline V gene are MNHEY and SVGAGI. The ends were cut back, 0 bases at V and 10 bases at J, with 19 bases in the middle. The CDR3 consists of 16 residues. CDR3 nucleotides: TGTGCCAGCAGTTACTCGAACAGGCTCCCGCTTCGGGAGCAGTTCTTC. Encoded protein: CASSYSNRLPLREQFF.

This chain uses TRBV18 with TRBJ1-1, with a weak D call TRBD1 (6 bases). Trimming pared 3 bases from V and 2 bases from J, leaving 19 bases between. CDR3 length: 17 residues. Germline CDR1 reads KGHSH; CDR2 reads LQKENI. The CDR3: CASSPQMGGGSNTEAFF. In nucleotides, the CDR3 is TGTGCCAGCTCACCCCAGATGGGGGGCGGGAGTAACACTGAAGCTTTCTTT.

The chain uses TRBV2 and TRBJ1-1; D may be TRBD1 (5 bases). Trimming took off 7 bases at V and 1 base at J, with 10 bases between the two ends. From germline, CDR1 is SNHLY and CDR2 FYNNEI. CDR3 length: 13 residues. CDR3 DNA sequence: TGTGCCAGCACCGCGGGACCGAACACTGAAGCTTTCTTT. It encodes CASTAGPNTEAFF.

V is TRBV4-1 and J is TRBJ1-4, with 8 bases lining up with TRBD1. There are 15 residues in the CDR3. V trimming: 3 bases; J trimming: 5 bases; junction bases outside the gene matches: 5. Germline V gene data show CDR1 as MGHRA and CDR2 as YSYEKL. The CDR3, as DNA: TGCGCCAGCAGCCAGCTGACAGGGGCGAATGAAAAACTGTTTTTT. Amino acid sequence: CASSQLTGANEKLFF.